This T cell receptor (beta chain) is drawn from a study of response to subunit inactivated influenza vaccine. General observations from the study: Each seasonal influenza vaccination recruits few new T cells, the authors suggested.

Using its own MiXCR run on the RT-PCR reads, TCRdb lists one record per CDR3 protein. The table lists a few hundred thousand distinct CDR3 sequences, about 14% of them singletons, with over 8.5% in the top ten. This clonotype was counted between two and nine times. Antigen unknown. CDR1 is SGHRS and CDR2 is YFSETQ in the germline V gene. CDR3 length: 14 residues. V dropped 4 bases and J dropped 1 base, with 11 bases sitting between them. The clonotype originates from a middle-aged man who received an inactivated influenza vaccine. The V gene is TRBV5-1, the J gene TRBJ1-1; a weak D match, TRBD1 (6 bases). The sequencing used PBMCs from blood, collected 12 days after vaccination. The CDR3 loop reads CASSRQESNTEAFF. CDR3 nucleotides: TGCGCCAGCAGCCGACAGGAGTCGAACACTGAAGCTTTCTTT.